The TCR beta chain described here comes from a study of blood T cell repertoires in COVID-19. Method: immunoSEQ multiplex PCR; TCRdb's copy keeps in-frame clones and lacks some. The data hold some 200,000 clones, with roughly 86% observed a single time. The trim removed 4 bases at V and 5 bases at J, leaving 1 base unmatched. The CDR3 spans 12 residues. Germline values: CDR1 MNHEY, CDR2 SVGAGI. The TCR comes from a middle-aged man with active or convalescent COVID-19. This chain links TRBV6-5 with TRBJ1-1; 7 bases align to TRBD1. The sample taken for sequencing was peripheral blood. The CDR3 spells CASSLTGTEAFF. The CDR3 DNA reads TGTGCCAGCAGTTTGACAGGGACTGAAGCTTTCTTT.